The 29 T cell receptor beta chains below come from one sample, sequenced in a study of blood T cell repertoires in COVID-19. Here immunoSEQ multiplex PCR was the method, and the copy in TCRdb shows in-frame clones only, minus some. The table has about 100,000 clones, roughly 86% seen once. The sequencing input was peripheral blood. The receptors were sampled from a man in his forties with active or convalescent COVID-19.

A single count supports this clone. The CDR3 reads CASSPPTGRETQYF. CDR3 bases: TGTGCCAGCAGCCCTCCGACAGGGAGGGAGACCCAGTACTTC. The chain couples TRBV4-2 to TRBJ2-5; weak D call: TRBD1 (7 bases). Between the trimmed V and J ends, which lost 4 bases and 5 bases, there was a span of 14 bases. The germline V gene encodes CDR1 LGHNA and CDR2 YNFKEQ. This CDR3 contains 14 residues.

V is TRBV7-2 and J is TRBJ1-6; TRBD1 is a possible D gene (5 bases). This CDR3 contains 15 residues. Germline assignment: CDR1 SGHTA and CDR2 FQGNSA. Trimming pared 3 bases from V and 9 bases from J, leaving 15 bases between. CDR3 loop: CASSFDNRSVSPLHF. The DNA for the CDR3 is TGTGCCAGCAGCTTCGACAACAGGTCCGTTTCACCCCTCCACTTT.

The chain carries TRBV7-3 and TRBJ1-1, with D possibly matching TRBD1 (5 bases). The CDR3 runs 13 residues. In germline, CDR1 is SGHTA, CDR2 FQGTGA. The V end was cut by 5 bases, the J end by 1 base, with 8 bases between. CDR3 in amino acids: CASSKQENTEAFF. CDR3 nucleotides: TGTGCCAGCAGCAAACAGGAGAACACTGAAGCTTTCTTT.

A single count supports this clone. J is TRBJ1-5 and V is TRBV27; weak D call: TRBD1 (6 bases). V lost 2 bases and J 0 bases, leaving 14 bases between the germline ends. The germline CDR1 and CDR2 sequences are MNHEY and SMNVEV (reference sequence). There are 17 residues in the CDR3. The CDR3 sequence: CASSLKGGGYSNQPQHF. As DNA, the CDR3 is TGTGCCAGCAGTTTAAAAGGGGGGGGCTATAGCAATCAGCCCCAGCATTTT.

The rearrangement links TRBV18 to TRBJ2-7; D remains unclear. Germline CDR1 KGHSH, CDR2 LQKENI. The CDR3 runs 14 residues. Trimming left V 2 bases short and J 3 bases short, with 11 bases between. CDR3 residues: CASSPGSQFYEQYF. CDR3 nucleotide sequence: TGTGCCAGCTCACCAGGCTCACAGTTCTACGAGCAGTACTTC.

The rearrangement joins TRBV6-5 to TRBJ1-6; TRBD1 aligns across 7 bases. J lost 6 bases, V lost 3 bases, and 5 bases had no gene match. CDR1 and CDR2 from the germline V gene are MNHEY and SVGAGI. CDR3 size: 15 residues. The CDR3 sequence: CASSYRGQVNSPLHF. The CDR3 DNA sequence: TGTGCCAGCAGTTATCGCGGACAGGTTAATTCACCCCTCCACTTT.

The table lists this clone with a count of one. This chain connects TRBV6-2 or TRBV6-3 to TRBJ2-6; the match to TRBD1 covers 7 bases. Per the germline V gene, CDR1 is MNHEY and CDR2 is SVGEGT. The ends lost 6 bases at V and 5 bases at J; junction bases unmatched: 13. This CDR3 spans 17 amino acids. CDR3 sequence: CASSNTGTALRANVLTF. The DNA of the CDR3 is TGTGCCAGCAGCAATACAGGGACAGCTCTGAGGGCCAACGTCCTGACTTTC.

This chain joins TRBV5-1 and TRBJ1-6, with unresolved D. With 0 bases removed from V and 9 bases from J, the gap between germline ends came to 10 bases. The CDR3 has 14 residues. Germline-derived CDR1 and CDR2 are SGHRS and YFSETQ. For the CDR3, the DNA is TGCGCCAGCAGCTTGGACATCGGCGGTTCACCCCTCCACTTT. Amino acid sequence: CASSLDIGGSPLHF.

There are many counts of this clone. The chain carries TRBV7-9 and TRBJ1-6; TRBD1 agrees at 9 bases. The V gene end was trimmed by 5 bases and the J gene end by 10 bases; junction bases not matched to a gene: 6. From germline, CDR1 is SEHNR and CDR2 FQNEAQ (reference sequence). The CDR3 length is 14 residues. CDR3 sequence reads: CASSPGTGRSPLHF. For the CDR3, the DNA is TGTGCCAGCAGCCCCGGGACAGGGCGGTCACCCCTCCACTTT.

The J gene is TRBJ1-4, the V gene TRBV7-2; TRBD1 agrees at 8 bases. Germline V CDR1 and CDR2: SGHTA, FQGNSA. V was clipped by 5 bases and J by 3 bases; unmatched bases: 5. This CDR3 is built from 15 residues. CDR3 sequence: CASSPLTGANEKLFF. CDR3 nucleotide sequence: TGTGCCAGCAGCCCCCTGACAGGGGCTAATGAAAAACTGTTTTTT.

The rearrangement joins TRBV4-3 to TRBJ1-2; maybe TRBD1 (5 bases). Germline lookup yields CDR1 LGHNA and CDR2 YSLEER. Trimming cost V 4 bases and J 4 bases, with 16 bases left between them. The CDR3 totals 15 residues. The CDR3 DNA reads as TGCGCCAGCAGCCCCACCCCCGGGGGTCCCTATGGCTACACCTTC. This translates into CASSPTPGGPYGYTF.

This rearrangement joins TRBV12-5 to TRBJ1-3; D is perhaps TRBD1 (5 bases). Germline CDR1 LGHNT, CDR2 FRNRAP. The CDR3 is made up of 13 amino acids. Deletions cut 6 bases from V and 4 bases from J, with 10 bases between. CDR3 residues: CASGSPGGNTIYF. The CDR3 nucleotides are TGTGCTAGTGGATCCCCAGGGGGAAACACCATATATTTT.

This chain uses TRBV25-1 with TRBJ1-1; 10 bases match TRBD1. J was trimmed by 4 bases and V by 7 bases; bases with no gene match: 12. Germline assignment: CDR1 MGHDK and CDR2 SYGVNS. The CDR3 spans 16 residues. The CDR3 sequence: CASNPTDRGGSTEAFF. The CDR3 DNA reads TGTGCCAGCAACCCCACGGACAGGGGGGGTTCCACTGAAGCTTTCTTT.

V and J are TRBV4-1 and TRBJ1-1; D unresolved. Germline CDR1 reads MGHRA; CDR2 reads YSYEKL. This CDR3 spans 14 amino acids. V was trimmed by 1 base and J by 11 bases, leaving 17 bases between them. DNA of the CDR3: TGCGCCAGCAGCCAAGGGCAGGTGCCGTTTTGGGCTTTCTTT. Protein product: CASSQGQVPFWAFF.

The chain is built from TRBV30 and TRBJ1-1; D uncertain. V was clipped by 0 bases and J by 1 base, with 18 bases between them. The CDR3 is made up of 17 amino acids. Germline assignment: CDR1 GTSNPN and CDR2 SVGIG (reference sequence). The CDR3 nucleotides are TGTGCCTGGAGTGTACGGGGAGTGGGCAATCGGAACACTGAAGCTTTCTTT. Protein: CAWSVRGVGNRNTEAFF.

The chain joins TRBV3-1 (or the pseudogene TRBV3-2) to TRBJ2-7; a possible D gene is TRBD2 (6 bases). V was pared by 4 bases and J by 9 bases, with 16 bases between. There are 13 residues in the CDR3. Germline V gives CDR1 LGHDT, CDR2 YNNKEL (reference sequence). The CDR3 loop reads CASSRQSGTWQYF. CDR3 nucleotides: TGTGCCAGCAGCCGCCAAAGTGGGACTTGGCAGTACTTC.

V is TRBV25-1 and J is TRBJ2-2; tentatively, D is TRBD2 (5 bases). The CDR3 spans 13 residues. V lost 6 bases, J lost 2 bases, and 7 bases lay in between. Per the germline V gene, CDR1 is MGHDK and CDR2 is SYGVNS. CDR3 protein: CASSRGNTGELFF. CDR3 nucleotides: TGTGCCAGCAGCCGGGGTAACACCGGGGAGCTGTTTTTT.

V usage is TRBV5-1 and J usage is TRBJ2-1; perhaps TRBD2 as D (6 bases). The V end lost 0 bases, the J end lost 5 bases, and 12 bases lay between the germline ends. This CDR3 is 15 amino acids long. Per germline, CDR1 SGHRS and CDR2 YFSETQ. CDR3 amino acids: CASSLGLVTNNEQFF. The CDR3 nucleotides are TGCGCCAGCAGCTTGGGACTAGTGACCAACAATGAGCAGTTCTTC. Full variable domain (missing parts from reference TRBV5-1 and TRBJ2-1): KAGVTQTPRYLIKTRGQQVTLSCSPISGHRSVSWYQQTPGQGLQFLFEYFSETQRNKGNFPGRFSGRQFSNSRSEMNVSTLELGDSALYLCASSLGLVTNNEQFFGPGTRLTVL.

The CDR3, as DNA: TGTGCCAGTAGTATACAGCAGGGGAGTAGAGAGACCCAGTACTTC. Protein sequence: CASSIQQGSRETQYF. The chain combines TRBV19 with TRBJ2-5; D might be TRBD1 (6 bases). Germline V gene sequence: CDR1 LNHDA, CDR2 SQIVND (reference sequence). V was pared by 2 bases and J by 4 bases, with 14 bases between. The CDR3 consists of 15 residues. Based on the CDR3 plus reference TRBV19 and TRBJ2-5, the full variable domain is DGGITQSPKYLFRKEGQNVTLSCEQNLNHDAMYWYRQDPGQGLRLIYYSQIVNDFQKGDIAEGYSVSREKKESFPLTVTSAQKNPTAFYLCASSIQQGSRETQYFGPGTRLLVL.

The chain is built from TRBV6-5 and TRBJ1-3; no definite D call. The CDR3 is 14 amino acids. The ends were cut back, 3 bases at V and 0 bases at J, with 6 bases in the middle. The V gene's germline CDR1 is MNHEY and CDR2 SVGAGI. The CDR3 DNA is TGTGCCAGCAGTTATCGGTACTCTGGAAACACCATATATTTT. Its protein is CASSYRYSGNTIYF.

The rearrangement joins TRBV28 to TRBJ1-3, with no clear D. Trimming pared 2 bases from V and 4 bases from J, leaving 3 bases between. Looked up from germline, CDR1 is MDHEN and CDR2 is SYDVKM. The CDR3 consists of 12 residues. The CDR3 DNA is TGTGCCAGCAGTTTACAAGGAAACACCATATATTTT. Protein sequence: CASSLQGNTIYF.

The chain is built from TRBV3-1 (or the pseudogene TRBV3-2) and TRBJ1-6, with D unresolved. The germline V gene has CDR1 LGHDT and CDR2 YNNKEL (reference sequence). V dropped 1 base and J dropped 6 bases, with 10 bases sitting between them. CDR3 length: 15 residues. The chain's CDR3 is CASSQVNSANSPLHF. CDR3 nucleotides: TGTGCCAGCAGCCAAGTGAACAGTGCTAATTCACCCCTCCACTTT.

The rearrangement joins TRBV7-9 to TRBJ2-5; 11 bases map to TRBD1. V shed 5 bases and J 4 bases; nucleotides not matched to a gene: 12. Germline V gene sequence: CDR1 SEHNR, CDR2 FQNEAQ (reference sequence). This CDR3 has 17 residues. The CDR3 nucleotides read TGTGCCAGCAGCCGCTCCGGGACAGGGGGATCGAGAGAGACCCAGTACTTC. It yields the protein CASSRSGTGGSRETQYF.

The chain uses TRBV5-5 and TRBJ1-2; 8 bases fit TRBD1. Germline lookup yields CDR1 SGHKS and CDR2 YYEKEE (reference sequence). The V segment lost 0 bases and the J segment 4 bases; nucleotides outside the gene matches: 5. This CDR3 has 15 amino acids. CDR3 amino acids: CASSLADRVLYGYTF. The CDR3 nucleotides read TGTGCCAGCAGCTTGGCGGACAGGGTGCTCTATGGCTACACCTTC.

V is TRBV11-2 and J is TRBJ2-2, with D perhaps TRBD1 (8 bases). Germline CDR1 is SGHAT and CDR2 is FQNNGV. Trimming took 5 bases from V and 10 from J, leaving 20 bases between them. The CDR3 totals 15 residues. The CDR3 loop reads CASSRGDRSLEELFF. DNA for the CDR3: TGTGCCAGCAGCCGGGGGGACAGGTCGCTTGAGGAGCTGTTTTTT.

V gene TRBV7-9 combines with J gene TRBJ2-1, with 10 bases that match TRBD1. Losses at the gene ends were 5 bases for V and 9 bases for J; bases not matched to a gene: 13. Germline CDR1 is SEHNR and CDR2 is FQNEAQ (reference sequence). The CDR3 has 16 amino acids. The CDR3 nucleotides read TGTGCCAGCAGCGCCGGTCCGGGACAGGGGTTCGGTGAGCAGTTCTTC. It yields the protein CASSAGPGQGFGEQFF.

The chain combines TRBV27 with TRBJ1-6; a possible D gene is TRBD1 (6 bases). This CDR3 has 14 amino acids. V was trimmed by 3 bases and J by 6 bases, leaving 9 bases between them. Per germline, CDR1 MNHEY and CDR2 SMNVEV (reference sequence). The CDR3 DNA reads TGTGCCAGCAGTTTCGAACAGGGTAATTCACCCCTCCACTTT. This sequence encodes CASSFEQGNSPLHF.

V and J are TRBV5-1 and TRBJ1-4, with a weak D call TRBD1 (6 bases). CDR1 is SGHRS, CDR2 YFSETQ, per germline. Deletions cut 2 bases from V and 1 base from J, with 9 bases between. The CDR3 runs to 15 residues. This chain's CDR3 is CASSFSGQTNEKLFF. CDR3 nucleotide sequence: TGCGCCAGCAGCTTTTCGGGACAAACTAATGAAAAACTGTTTTTT. Full variable domain (missing parts from reference TRBV5-1 and TRBJ1-4): KAGVTQTPRYLIKTRGQQVTLSCSPISGHRSVSWYQQTPGQGLQFLFEYFSETQRNKGNFPGRFSGRQFSNSRSEMNVSTLELGDSALYLCASSFSGQTNEKLFFGSGTQLSVL.

This clone showed up just a few times. The chain links TRBV6-2 or TRBV6-3 to TRBJ2-2; the D is unclear. In germline, CDR1 is MNHEY, CDR2 SVGEGT. This CDR3 contains 14 residues. V shed 4 bases and J shed 5 bases, with 11 bases lying between them. The CDR3 protein is CASSSNRLTGELFF. The CDR3 DNA reads as TGTGCCAGCAGTTCCAATCGACTTACCGGGGAGCTGTTTTTT.